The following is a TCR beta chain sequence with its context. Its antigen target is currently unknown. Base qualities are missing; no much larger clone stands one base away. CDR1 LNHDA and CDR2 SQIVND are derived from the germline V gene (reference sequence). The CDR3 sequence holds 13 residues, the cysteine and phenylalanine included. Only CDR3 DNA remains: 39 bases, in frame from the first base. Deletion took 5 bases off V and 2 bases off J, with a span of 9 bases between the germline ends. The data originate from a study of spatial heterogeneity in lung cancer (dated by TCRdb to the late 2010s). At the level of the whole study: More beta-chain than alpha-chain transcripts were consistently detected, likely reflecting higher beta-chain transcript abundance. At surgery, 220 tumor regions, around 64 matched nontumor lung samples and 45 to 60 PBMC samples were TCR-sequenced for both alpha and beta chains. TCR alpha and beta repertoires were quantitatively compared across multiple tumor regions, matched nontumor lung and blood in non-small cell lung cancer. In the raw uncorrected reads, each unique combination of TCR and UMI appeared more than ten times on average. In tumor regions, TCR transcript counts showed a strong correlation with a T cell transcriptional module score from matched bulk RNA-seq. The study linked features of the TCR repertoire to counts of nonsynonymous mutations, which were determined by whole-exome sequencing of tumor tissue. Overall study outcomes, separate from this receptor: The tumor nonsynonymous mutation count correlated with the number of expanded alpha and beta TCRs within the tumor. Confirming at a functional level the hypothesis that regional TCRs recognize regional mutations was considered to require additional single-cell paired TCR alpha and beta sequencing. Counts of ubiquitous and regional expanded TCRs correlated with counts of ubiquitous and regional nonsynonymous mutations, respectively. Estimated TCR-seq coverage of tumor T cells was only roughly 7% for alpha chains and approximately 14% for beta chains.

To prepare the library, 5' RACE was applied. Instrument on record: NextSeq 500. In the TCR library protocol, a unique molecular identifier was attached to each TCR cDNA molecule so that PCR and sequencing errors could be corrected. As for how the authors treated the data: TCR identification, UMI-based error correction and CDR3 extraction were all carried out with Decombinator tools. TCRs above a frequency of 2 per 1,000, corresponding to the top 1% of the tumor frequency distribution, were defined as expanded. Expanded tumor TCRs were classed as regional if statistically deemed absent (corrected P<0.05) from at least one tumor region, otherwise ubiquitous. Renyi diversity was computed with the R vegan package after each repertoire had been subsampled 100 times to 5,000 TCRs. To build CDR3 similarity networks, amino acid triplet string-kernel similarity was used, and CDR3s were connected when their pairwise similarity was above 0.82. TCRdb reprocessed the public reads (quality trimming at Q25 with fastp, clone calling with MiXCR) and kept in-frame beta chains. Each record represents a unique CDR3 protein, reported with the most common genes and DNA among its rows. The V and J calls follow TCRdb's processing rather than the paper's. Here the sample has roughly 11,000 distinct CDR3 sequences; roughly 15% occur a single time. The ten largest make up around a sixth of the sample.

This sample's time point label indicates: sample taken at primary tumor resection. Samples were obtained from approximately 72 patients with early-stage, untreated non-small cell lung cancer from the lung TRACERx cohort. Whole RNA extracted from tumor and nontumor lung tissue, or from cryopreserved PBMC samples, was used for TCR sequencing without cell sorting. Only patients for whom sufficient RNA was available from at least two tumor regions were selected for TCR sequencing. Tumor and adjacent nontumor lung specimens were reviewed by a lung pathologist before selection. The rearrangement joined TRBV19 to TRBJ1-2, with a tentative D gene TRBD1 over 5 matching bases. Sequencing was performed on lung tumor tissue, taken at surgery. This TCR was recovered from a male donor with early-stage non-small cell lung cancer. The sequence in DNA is TGTGCCAGTAGTCTTGACAGAAACTATGGCTACACCTTC. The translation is CASSLDRNYGYTF.